This TCR beta chain was recorded in a study of breast tumors, draining lymph nodes, adjacent tissues. Study-wide findings and caveats: Tumor repertoires ranked between lymph nodes and nontumor tissue in diversity, with V and J gene preferences.

TCRdb analysed the multiplex PCR reads with MiXCR anew, one entry per CDR3 protein. The sample lists about 230,000 distinct CDR3 sequences; about a third were seen once. Breast cancer patients provided tissue from their axillary draining lymph nodes. CDR1 is LGHNA, CDR2 YNFKEQ, per germline. V lost 1 base and J lost 0; bases outside the gene matches: 4. This CDR3 spans 17 amino acids. This clonotype was detected many times. Its antigen remains unknown. The sequenced sample consisted of axillary lymph node tissue. This TCR was sampled from a female donor with breast cancer. Some clones in this sample may be carry-over from other donors' samples. The chain employs TRBV4-2 and TRBJ2-5, with 11 bases identical to TRBD1. The CDR3 is CASSQGGTGGDQETQYF. The CDR3 nucleotides are TGTGCCAGCAGCCAAGGTGGGACAGGGGGTGACCAAGAGACCCAGTACTTC.